This entry lists 26 T cell receptor beta chains sequenced from one sample in a study of CD8+CD57+ T cells in acquired aplastic anemia. It was genomic DNA that served as the template for profiling TCR beta VDJ and CDR3. TCRdb reanalysed the reads using MiXCR and keeps one entry per CDR3 protein. This table has roughly 80,000 distinct CDR3 sequences, roughly 70% appearing once. Sequenced patients had shown CD8+CD57+ cell expansion by flow cytometry. Specimen: sorted CD4+, CD8+, or CD8+CD57+ T cells (not recorded which) from PBMCs. Receptors were obtained from a human donor with aplastic anemia.

The gene calls are TRBV24-1 and TRBJ2-2; 7 bases map to TRBD1. V was pared by 6 bases and J by 4 bases, with 4 bases of the junction left unmatched. Per germline, CDR1 KGHDR and CDR2 SFDVKD. The CDR3 has 14 amino acids. The CDR3 DNA sequence: TGTGCCACCAGTCCAGGACAGGCCACCGGGGAGCTGTTTTTT. Translation: CATSPGQATGELFF.

This clonotype has a count of ten or more. This rearrangement joins TRBV7-9 to TRBJ2-5; 8 bases align to TRBD1. Germline V CDR1 and CDR2: SEHNR, FQNEAQ (reference sequence). The CDR3 covers 14 residues. V shed 1 base, J shed 2 bases, and the junction held 0 bases outside the gene matches. This CDR3 is CASSLGQGQETQYF. The DNA for the CDR3 is TGTGCCAGCAGCTTAGGACAGGGGCAAGAGACCCAGTACTTC.

This clonotype was picked up one time. The junction does not match germline at one end; this may be a read error. The chain uses TRBV11-2 and TRBJ2-2; D may match TRBD1 or TRBD2 (5 bases each). This CDR3 has 15 residues. CDR1 SGHAT and CDR2 FQNNGV come from the germline V gene. For the CDR3, the DNA is TGTGCCAGCAGCTTAGAATGGGGGAACGCCGGTGAGCTGTTTTTT. Translating it yields CASSLEWGNAGELFF. Together with reference TRBV11-2 and TRBJ2-2, the CDR3 gives the full variable domain: EAGVAQSPRYKIIEKRQSVAFWCNPISGHATLYWYQQILGQGPKLLIQFQNNGVVDDSQLPKDRFSAERLKGVDSTLKIQPAKLEDSAVYLCASSLEWGNAGELFFGEGSRLTVL.

This chain uses TRBV7-9 with TRBJ2-5; TRBD1 matches at 8 bases. This CDR3 is built from 13 residues. Germline V gene data show CDR1 as SEHNR and CDR2 as FQNEAQ (reference sequence). The V gene end was trimmed by 5 bases and the J gene end by 4 bases; junction bases not matched to a gene: 3. CDR3 DNA: TGTGCCAGCAGCCGCAGGGGGCCAGAGACCCAGTACTTC. It translates to CASSRRGPETQYF.

The V call is TRBV25-1, the J call TRBJ1-1, with 11 bases matching TRBD1. Germline CDR1 reads MGHDK; CDR2 reads SYGVNS. CDR3 length equals 17 residues. The V segment lost 3 bases and the J segment 3 bases; nucleotides outside the gene matches: 9. CDR3 DNA: TGTGCCAGCAGTGAGGGGACAGGGGGTAGATCGGACACTGAAGCTTTCTTT. Its protein product is CASSEGTGGRSDTEAFF. The entire variable domain, with the rest obtained from reference TRBV25-1 and TRBJ1-1, is as follows: EADIYQTPRYLVIGTGKKITLECSQTMGHDKMYWYQQDPGMELHLIHYSYGVNSTEKGDLSSESTVSRIRTEHFPLTLESARPSHTSQYLCASSEGTGGRSDTEAFFGQGTRLTVV.

The sample holds a few counts of this clonotype. V is TRBV4-3 and J is TRBJ1-4, with D possibly TRBD1 on 5 matching bases. The V and J ends lost 0 bases and 7 bases respectively, with 9 bases between them. CDR3 length equals 14 residues. CDR1 is LGHNA and CDR2 is YSLEER in the germline V gene. This chain's CDR3 is CASSQDRDGEKLFF. As DNA, the CDR3 is TGCGCCAGCAGCCAAGATAGGGACGGTGAAAAACTGTTTTTT.

The chain joins TRBV7-9 to TRBJ1-4; D call uncertain. The V end lost 5 bases, the J end lost 0 bases, and 7 bases lay between the germline ends. The CDR3 has 14 amino acids. The germline gives CDR1 SEHNR, CDR2 FQNEAQ (reference sequence). This chain's CDR3 is CASSRLATNEKLFF. As DNA, the CDR3 is TGTGCCAGCAGCAGACTTGCAACTAATGAAAAACTGTTTTTT. Together with reference TRBV7-9 and TRBJ1-4, the CDR3 gives the full variable domain: DTGVSQNPRHKITKRGQNVTFRCDPISEHNRLYWYRQTLGQGPEFLTYFQNEAQLEKSRLLSDRFSAERPKGSFSTLEIQRTEQGDSAMYLCASSRLATNEKLFFGSGTQLSVL.

This clonotype was counted only a few times. This chain connects TRBV24-1 to TRBJ2-3; maybe TRBD2 (6 bases). V shed 6 bases and J shed 5 bases, with 14 bases lying between them. The CDR3 has 14 residues. CDR1 is KGHDR and CDR2 is SFDVKD in the germline V gene. CDR3 sequence (DNA): TGTGCCACCAGTCCTAGCGCGAGGGGAGATACGCAGTATTTT. Amino acids: CATSPSARGDTQYF.

The rearrangement joins TRBV7-2 to TRBJ2-3, with D possibly matching TRBD2 (5 bases). V was clipped by 0 bases and J by 6 bases, with 16 bases between them. Germline values: CDR1 SGHTA, CDR2 FQGNSA. CDR3 size: 16 residues. CDR3 region: CASSLAVGLARDTQYF. The DNA for the CDR3 is TGTGCCAGCAGCTTAGCAGTGGGCCTAGCTAGGGATACGCAGTATTTT.

This clonotype has only a few counts. This chain uses TRBV10-2 with TRBJ2-5, with 9 bases lining up with TRBD2. The germline CDR1 and CDR2 sequences are WSHSY and SAAADI. There are 17 residues in the CDR3. The J segment lost 5 bases and the V segment lost 3 bases, leaving 13 bases of the junction unmatched. The CDR3 DNA reads as TGCGCCAGCAGTGACTTCTGGGCTAGCGGGATGGGTGAGACCCAGTACTTC. Its translation is CASSDFWASGMGETQYF.

This clonotype turned up a few times. V is TRBV20-1 and J is TRBJ2-3, with 7 nucleotides matching TRBD1. Trimming took 2 bases from V and 0 from J; bases not matched to a gene: 5. CDR1 DFQATT and CDR2 SNEGSKA come from the germline V gene (reference sequence). This CDR3 is built from 15 residues. CDR3 DNA sequence: TGCAGTGCTAGACGGGACAGTCGTAGCACAGATACGCAGTATTTT. It codes for CSARRDSRSTDTQYF.

This clonotype was seen only a few times. The chain employs TRBV30 and TRBJ2-7; TRBD2 matches 8 bases. J lost 6 bases, V lost 4 bases, and 8 bases had no gene match. From germline, CDR1 is GTSNPN and CDR2 SVGIG (reference sequence). This CDR3 spans 13 amino acids. The CDR3 here is CAWTAGVSSEQYF. CDR3 DNA: TGTGCCTGGACAGCGGGAGTATCGAGCGAGCAGTACTTC.

The chain joins TRBV2 to TRBJ1-5; 8 nucleotides line up with TRBD1. V was clipped by 3 bases and J by 7 bases; unmatched bases: 5. CDR3 length equals 14 residues. The germline V gene has CDR1 SNHLY and CDR2 FYNNEI. The CDR3: CASSDGQGGQPQHF. The CDR3 DNA reads TGTGCCAGCAGTGATGGACAGGGAGGCCAGCCCCAGCATTTT.

This CDR3 reads CASSLVGSTDTQYF. DNA for the CDR3: TGTGCCAGCAGCTTAGTGGGGAGCACAGATACGCAGTATTTT. The chain couples TRBV7-3 to TRBJ2-3; D gene unclear. There are 14 residues in the CDR3. Trimming pared 2 bases from V and 0 bases from J, leaving 6 bases between. Per the germline V gene, CDR1 is SGHTA and CDR2 is FQGTGA.

CDR3 in DNA: TGTGCCAGCAGTGAGGGAGGCGGATCGTTCTTC. Protein sequence: CASSEGGGSFF. This chain uses TRBV2 with TRBJ2-1, with D possibly being TRBD2 (6 bases). The CDR3 runs 11 residues. Germline-derived CDR1 and CDR2 are SNHLY and FYNNEI. The V and J ends lost 3 bases and 15 bases respectively, with 12 bases between them.

V usage is TRBV24-1 and J usage is TRBJ2-3; D ambiguous. The CDR3 has 12 amino acids. Germline V gene data show CDR1 as KGHDR and CDR2 as SFDVKD. With 3 bases removed from V and 4 bases from J, the gap between germline ends came to 4 bases. For the CDR3, the DNA is TGTGCCACCAGTGATGGGGCAGATACGCAGTATTTT. Translated, it gives CATSDGADTQYF.

The gene calls are TRBV15 and TRBJ1-6; D unresolved. CDR1 is LNHNV and CDR2 is YYDKDF in the germline V gene (reference sequence). The CDR3 is made up of 13 amino acids. V lost 4 bases, J lost 10 bases, and 11 bases lay in between. DNA of the CDR3: TGTGCCACCAGCAATGATCCTAACTCACCCCTCCACTTT. Residues: CATSNDPNSPLHF. Together with reference TRBV15 and TRBJ1-6, the CDR3 gives the full variable domain: DAMVIQNPRYQVTQFGKPVTLSCSQTLNHNVMYWYQQKSSQAPKLLFHYYDKDFNNEADTPDNFQSRRPNTSFCFLDIRSPGLGDTAMYLCATSNDPNSPLHFGNGTRLTVT.

The chain combines TRBV6-2 or TRBV6-3 with TRBJ1-1; 9 bases map to TRBD1. J was trimmed by 3 bases and V by 7 bases; bases with no gene match: 3. This CDR3 is 13 amino acids long. The germline gives CDR1 MNHEY, CDR2 SVGEGT. In DNA, the CDR3 is TGTGCCAGCATCCGGGACAGGGACACTGAAGCTTTCTTT. Translation: CASIRDRDTEAFF.

V and J are TRBV7-9 and TRBJ1-1; D remains ambiguous. The germline CDR1 and CDR2 sequences are SEHNR and FQNEAQ (reference sequence). V was trimmed by 3 bases and J by 5 bases, leaving 7 bases between them. This CDR3 is built from 12 residues. The CDR3 coding sequence is TGTGCCAGCAGCTTGACGGGGACTGAAGCTTTCTTT. Translation gives CASSLTGTEAFF.

The chain joins TRBV15 to TRBJ2-1, with no clear D. The CDR3 totals 14 residues. Germline assignment: CDR1 LNHNV and CDR2 YYDKDF (reference sequence). V was trimmed by 1 base and J by 5 bases, leaving 9 bases between them. The CDR3 DNA reads as TGTGCCACCAGCAGAGGAGATACAAACAATGAGCAGTTCTTC. Its protein is CATSRGDTNNEQFF.

The chain couples TRBV20-1 to TRBJ1-1, with D uncertain. Germline values: CDR1 DFQATT, CDR2 SNEGSKA (reference sequence). This CDR3 is 14 amino acids long. Trimming cost V 6 bases and J 0 bases, with 14 bases left between them. The DNA for the CDR3 is TGCAGTGCACCAAAACCCGACCTGAACACTGAAGCTTTCTTT. This gives the protein CSAPKPDLNTEAFF.

The chain joins TRBV24-1 to TRBJ1-5; 9 bases line up with TRBD1. Trimming cost V 5 bases and J 1 base; bases outside gene matches: 5. The CDR3 loop spans 16 amino acids. Per germline, CDR1 KGHDR and CDR2 SFDVKD. The CDR3 nucleotides are TGTGCCACCAGTGCACAGGGGGCAGGAAGCAATCAGCCCCAGCATTTT. Its protein is CATSAQGAGSNQPQHF.

The rearrangement uses TRBV5-1 and TRBJ2-1; 8 nucleotides line up with TRBD2. This CDR3 is built from 16 residues. Unmatched junction bases numbered 7, after V lost 0 bases and J lost 5 bases. The V gene's germline CDR1 is SGHRS and CDR2 YFSETQ. This chain's CDR3 is CASSLAGGGSHNEQFF. For the CDR3, the DNA is TGCGCCAGCAGCTTGGCGGGCGGGGGGTCTCACAATGAGCAGTTCTTC.

This clonotype was recorded only once. The J gene is TRBJ1-2, the V gene TRBV29-1; tentative D call: TRBD1 (5 bases). From germline, CDR1 is SQVTM and CDR2 ANQGSEA. This CDR3 comprises 13 residues. V lost 6 bases and J 3 bases, leaving 14 bases between the germline ends. The CDR3 loop reads CSVRQRPDYGYTF. The CDR3 DNA reads TGCAGCGTGAGACAGAGACCAGACTATGGCTACACCTTC.

This clonotype was seen many times. The chain carries TRBV16 and TRBJ2-7; perhaps TRBD1 as D (7 bases). The CDR3 spans 14 residues. V gave up 5 bases and J gave up 7 bases, with 18 bases separating them. Germline lookup yields CDR1 KGHSY and CDR2 FQNENV. The DNA for the CDR3 is TGTGCCAGCAGCTGGGGGGACAGCCGCCGGGAGCAGTACTTC. Protein sequence: CASSWGDSRREQYF.

V usage is TRBV19 and J usage is TRBJ1-6; D not resolved. V lost 10 bases, J lost 3 bases, and 13 bases lay in between. CDR1 is LNHDA and CDR2 is SQIVND in the germline V gene (reference sequence). The CDR3 has 14 residues. The CDR3 DNA follows: TGTGCCACCCGACTCCGTAACTATAATTCACCCCTCCACTTT. Its translation: CATRLRNYNSPLHF.